The 32 T cell receptor beta chains given below trace back to one sample, sequenced in a study of shared clonotypes between healthy human individuals. Profiling relied on immunoSEQ multiplex PCR, and the TCRdb table lists in-frame clones only, not all of them. Of about 2.3 million clones listed, approximately 93% were seen once; the top ten hold 0.35% to 0.45%. Sequences were obtained from naive CD4+ T cells from PBMCs. As for subset: CD45RA+ positively selected. Every receptor here comes from a man younger than 30 in good health. Some clones in this sample may be carry-over from other donors' samples.

This chain connects TRBV7-9 to TRBJ1-1; D is uncertain. The CDR3 extends over 12 amino acids. The germline CDR1 and CDR2 sequences are SEHNR and FQNEAQ (reference sequence). V was trimmed by 5 bases and J by 6 bases, leaving 10 bases between them. This CDR3 reads CASSQTPPEAFF. The CDR3 DNA sequence: TGTGCCAGCAGCCAGACCCCCCCTGAAGCTTTCTTT.

The chain couples TRBV18 to TRBJ1-1; the D gene is possibly TRBD1 (5 bases). There are 14 residues in the CDR3. Germline lookup yields CDR1 KGHSH and CDR2 LQKENI. Trimming left V 7 bases short and J 6 bases short, with 18 bases between. For the CDR3, the DNA is TGTGCCAGCTTTCCAGGGTTCACGAGGCCTGAAGCTTTCTTT. Encoded protein: CASFPGFTRPEAFF.

CDR3 coding DNA: TGTGCCAGCAGTCTCGGGACTTACACCGGGGAGCTGTTTTTT. It is translated as CASSLGTYTGELFF. The chain joins TRBV28 to TRBJ2-2; D is possibly TRBD2 (6 bases). The germline CDR1 and CDR2 sequences are MDHEN and SYDVKM. The CDR3 consists of 14 residues. V dropped 5 bases and J dropped 3 bases, with 10 bases sitting between them.

Concerning this clone: Different DNA sequences within this sample yield the same CDR3. This chain joins TRBV2 and TRBJ2-3; D not resolved. This CDR3 has 12 amino acids. Trimming left V 1 base short and J 4 bases short, with 3 bases between. The germline CDR1 and CDR2 sequences are SNHLY and FYNNEI. The DNA for the CDR3 is TGTGCCAGCAGTGAAGATTCAGATACGCAGTATTTT. This translates into CASSEDSDTQYF.

Concerning this clone itself: One end of the junction varies from germline; a read error may be responsible. Other DNA sequences of this sample code for an identical CDR3. The J gene is TRBJ2-5, the V gene TRBV7-9, with 7 bases that match TRBD1. In germline, CDR1 is SEHNR, CDR2 FQNEAQ (reference sequence). The CDR3 is 14 residues long. The chain's CDR3 is CASSLATGRETQYF. In DNA form, the CDR3 reads TGCGCCAGCAGCTTAGCGACAGGGCGGGAGACCCAGTACTTC.

V gene TRBV5-1 combines with J gene TRBJ2-2; D gene unclear. CDR1 SGHRS and CDR2 YFSETQ come from the germline V gene. This CDR3 contains 16 residues. Deletions cut 2 bases from V and 2 bases from J, with 13 bases between. In DNA form, the CDR3 reads TGCGCCAGCAGCTTCAATACTCCACCTAACACCGGGGAGCTGTTTTTT. The encoded protein is CASSFNTPPNTGELFF.

The chain links TRBV5-4 to TRBJ2-3; tentative D call: TRBD1 (5 bases). There are 14 residues in the CDR3. The V end was cut by 0 bases, the J end by 4 bases, with 9 bases between. Germline V gives CDR1 SGHNT, CDR2 YYREEE (reference sequence). The CDR3 DNA follows: TGTGCCAGCAGCTTGGTAAAGGGGCCAGATACGCAGTATTTT. It yields the protein CASSLVKGPDTQYF.

CDR3 protein: CASSPGRRNTEAFF. The CDR3 nucleotides are TGTGCCAGCAGCCCGGGACGTAGGAACACTGAAGCTTTCTTT. The chain combines TRBV5-4 with TRBJ1-1; TRBD1 might be the D (5 bases). The CDR3 is 14 residues long. The ends were cut back, 4 bases at V and 1 base at J, with 11 bases in the middle. Looked up from germline, CDR1 is SGHNT and CDR2 is YYREEE (reference sequence).

This chain links TRBV7-8 with TRBJ2-7; TRBD2 matches at 8 bases. Germline V lookup: CDR1 SGHVS, CDR2 FQNEAQ. The CDR3 length is 14 residues. The ends lost 7 bases at V and 0 bases at J; junction bases unmatched: 5. The CDR3 DNA reads as TGTGCCAGCACCTTCGGGGGGGGCTCCTACGAGCAGTACTTC. Its protein product is CASTFGGGSYEQYF.

This rearrangement joins TRBV28 to TRBJ2-3, with D maybe TRBD1 (5 bases). CDR1 and CDR2 (germline): MDHEN, SYDVKM. The CDR3 has 14 residues. Trimming took off 7 bases at V and 4 bases at J, with 15 bases between the two ends. The DNA of the CDR3 is TGTGCCAGCACCTTCGCTGACAGATCAGATACGCAGTATTTT. It codes for CASTFADRSDTQYF.

The V gene is TRBV9, the J gene TRBJ1-2; D not resolved. The CDR3 is made up of 13 amino acids. V was pared by 4 bases and J by 4 bases, with 11 bases between. Germline values: CDR1 SGDLS, CDR2 YYNGEE. This CDR3 is CASSPGESYGYTF. The CDR3 DNA follows: TGTGCCAGCAGCCCGGGAGAATCCTATGGCTACACCTTC.

The rearrangement uses TRBV5-1 and TRBJ2-2; TRBD2 matches 7 bases. The V segment lost 5 bases and the J segment 7 bases; nucleotides outside the gene matches: 17. Looked up from germline, CDR1 is SGHRS and CDR2 is YFSETQ. This CDR3 has 17 residues. Here the CDR3 reads CASSTGTTGSRVGELFF. The CDR3 DNA is TGCGCCAGCAGTACCGGGACTACCGGAAGTAGGGTCGGGGAGCTGTTTTTT. The full variable domain, in which reference TRBV5-1 and TRBJ2-2 provide the parts outside the CDR3, is KAGVTQTPRYLIKTRGQQVTLSCSPISGHRSVSWYQQTPGQGLQFLFEYFSETQRNKGNFPGRFSGRQFSNSRSEMNVSTLELGDSALYLCASSTGTTGSRVGELFFGEGSRLTVL.

The V gene is TRBV29-1, the J gene TRBJ2-1; 9 nucleotides align to TRBD1. Germline trimming cut 4 bases from V and 4 bases from J; bases unmatched to any gene: 2. Germline assignment: CDR1 SQVTM and CDR2 ANQGSEA. The CDR3 runs 13 residues. CDR3 sequence: CSVGTGVYNEQFF. The CDR3 DNA reads TGCAGCGTTGGGACAGGGGTGTACAATGAGCAGTTCTTC.

CDR3 DNA: TGTGCCAGCAGTACGGACAGTGAAAAACTGTTTTTT. Translating gives CASSTDSEKLFF. The rearrangement links TRBV28 to TRBJ1-4, with D tentatively TRBD1 (6 bases). Trimming shortened V by 5 bases and J by 7 bases, and 8 bases separated the two germline ends. Germline-derived CDR1 and CDR2 are MDHEN and SYDVKM. The CDR3 sequence is 12 residues long.

Details on this clone: At one end the junction does not follow the germline gene, possibly because of a read error. The chain joins TRBV7-9 to TRBJ1-2; the D is unclear. The CDR3 sequence is 15 residues long. Per the germline V gene, CDR1 is SEHNR and CDR2 is FQNEAQ (reference sequence). Written as DNA, the CDR3 is TGTGCCAGCAGCTTCGATTTGACGGCTAAATATGGCTACACCTTC. Translated: CASSFDLTAKYGYTF.

The gene calls are TRBV30 and TRBJ2-2; TRBD1 might be the D (6 bases). The germline V and J ends were trimmed by 2 bases and 7 bases, with 14 bases remaining between them. The CDR3 runs to 14 residues. Germline V gene data show CDR1 as GTSNPN and CDR2 as SVGIG (reference sequence). CDR3 sequence: CAWSRRQVHGELFF. The CDR3 DNA follows: TGTGCCTGGAGTCGCCGACAGGTCCACGGGGAGCTGTTTTTT.

The chain couples TRBV28 to TRBJ2-3; D ambiguous. This CDR3 has 17 amino acids. Germline V gene data show CDR1 as MDHEN and CDR2 as SYDVKM. V was clipped by 2 bases and J by 0 bases, with 15 bases between them. The CDR3 DNA reads TGTGCCAGCAGTTTAGTCAGTTGGGCACAGAGCACAGATACGCAGTATTTT. As protein: CASSLVSWAQSTDTQYF.

V is TRBV28 and J is TRBJ1-5; D is perhaps TRBD1 (6 bases). This CDR3 comprises 14 residues. V shed 7 bases and J shed 9 bases, with 19 bases lying between them. Germline CDR1 and CDR2: MDHEN and SYDVKM. This CDR3 reads CASTDRSSFRPQHF. As DNA, the CDR3 is TGTGCCAGCACTGACAGGAGTTCTTTTCGGCCCCAGCATTTT.

The chain joins TRBV30 to TRBJ2-1; 9 positions agree with TRBD2. Trimming at V came to 5 bases and at J to 9 bases, leaving 11 bases not matched to a gene. The CDR3 is 14 amino acids. Germline CDR1 and CDR2: GTSNPN and SVGIG (reference sequence). This CDR3 reads CAWAPGTSLSEQFF. In nucleotides, the CDR3 is TGTGCCTGGGCACCCGGGACTAGCTTATCTGAGCAGTTCTTC.

The rearrangement joins TRBV10-3 to TRBJ2-1, with 15 bases that match TRBD2. Germline CDR1 ENHRY, CDR2 SYGVKD. The J segment lost 7 bases and the V segment lost 6 bases, leaving 1 base of the junction unmatched. This CDR3 is 14 amino acids long. CDR3 coding DNA: TGTGCCATCAGCGGGACTAGCGGGAGGAATGAGCAGTTCTTC. Amino acid sequence: CAISGTSGRNEQFF.

As to this clone: Other DNA sequences of this sample code for an identical CDR3. J is TRBJ1-5 and V is TRBV7-9; tentative D call: TRBD1 (5 bases). The V end lost 5 bases, the J end lost 6 bases, and 11 bases lay between the germline ends. Germline V CDR1 and CDR2: SEHNR, FQNEAQ (reference sequence). The CDR3 has 13 residues. The CDR3 DNA is TGTGCCAGCAGCCCCCCTGGGGGTCAGCCCCAGCATTTT. Amino acid sequence: CASSPPGGQPQHF. Based on the CDR3 plus reference TRBV7-9 and TRBJ1-5, the full variable domain is DTGVSQNPRHKITKRGQNVTFRCDPISEHNRLYWYRQTLGQGPEFLTYFQNEAQLEKSRLLSDRFSAERPKGSFSTLEIQRTEQGDSAMYLCASSPPGGQPQHFGDGTRLSIL.

The rearrangement joins TRBV5-1 to TRBJ1-5; TRBD1 aligns across 8 bases. The germline gives CDR1 SGHRS, CDR2 YFSETQ. The trim removed 4 bases at V and 6 bases at J, leaving 6 bases unmatched. This CDR3 comprises 14 residues. The CDR3 loop is CASSTGQGSQPQHF. CDR3 coding DNA: TGCGCCAGCAGCACCGGACAGGGTAGTCAGCCCCAGCATTTT.

The chain is built from TRBV29-1 and TRBJ1-1; perhaps TRBD1 as D (6 bases). This CDR3 is built from 13 residues. Germline CDR1 is SQVTM and CDR2 is ANQGSEA. Trimming pared 7 bases from V and 0 bases from J, leaving 12 bases between. Here the CDR3 DNA reads TGCAGCGCTGCAGGGGTTTTGAACACTGAAGCTTTCTTT. It translates to CSAAGVLNTEAFF. Based on the CDR3 plus reference TRBV29-1 and TRBJ1-1, the full variable domain is SAVISQKPSRDICQRGTSLTIQCQVDSQVTMMFWYRQQPGQSLTLIATANQGSEATYESGFVIDKFPISRPNLTFSTLTVSNMSPEDSSIYLCSAAGVLNTEAFFGQGTRLTVV.

This chain links TRBV5-1 with TRBJ2-5; D is uncertain. The length of the CDR3 is 15 residues. Germline V gene sequence: CDR1 SGHRS, CDR2 YFSETQ. The V and J ends lost 0 bases and 3 bases respectively, with 12 bases between them. CDR3 nucleotides: TGCGCCAGCAGCTTGGGGCAGAAATTAGAAGAGACCCAGTACTTC. Amino acids: CASSLGQKLEETQYF.

V usage is TRBV28 and J usage is TRBJ2-2; D remains ambiguous. The ends were cut back, 3 bases at V and 13 bases at J, with 9 bases in the middle. Germline V gene data show CDR1 as MDHEN and CDR2 as SYDVKM. This CDR3 contains 11 residues. The CDR3 spells CASSFHGGLFF. CDR3 in DNA: TGTGCCAGCAGTTTTCATGGTGGGCTGTTTTTT. Based on the CDR3 plus reference TRBV28 and TRBJ2-2, the full variable domain is DVKVTQSSRYLVKRTGEKVFLECVQDMDHENMFWYRQDPGLGLRLIYFSYDVKMKEKGDIPEGYSVSREKKERFSLILESASTNQTSMYLCASSFHGGLFFGEGSRLTVL.

V gene TRBV4-1 combines with J gene TRBJ1-4, with D possibly matching TRBD1 (6 bases). From germline, CDR1 is MGHRA and CDR2 YSYEKL. The CDR3 spans 14 residues. Trimming removed 11 bases at V and 0 bases at J, with 13 bases between. CDR3 nucleotide sequence: TGCGCCTTCCCCACAGGGCCAACTAATGAAAAACTGTTTTTT. Its protein is CAFPTGPTNEKLFF.

The chain combines TRBV4-2 with TRBJ1-4; D unclear. The germline V and J ends were trimmed by 0 bases and 10 bases, with 24 bases remaining between them. The CDR3 length is 18 residues. Germline CDR1 and CDR2: LGHNA and YNFKEQ. This chain's CDR3 is CASSQETGPVSMDGKLFF. The CDR3 coding sequence is TGTGCCAGCAGCCAAGAGACCGGGCCAGTATCGATGGACGGAAAACTGTTTTTT.

The chain has TRBV7-9 and TRBJ2-5; TRBD1 matches at 8 bases. Germline V gives CDR1 SEHNR, CDR2 FQNEAQ (reference sequence). The ends lost 4 bases at V and 5 bases at J; junction bases unmatched: 6. The CDR3 has 14 amino acids. CDR3 nucleotides: TGTGCCAGCAGCTCTGGACAGGGCTCGGAGACCCAGTACTTC. Protein: CASSSGQGSETQYF. The whole variable domain, filled in from reference TRBV7-9 and TRBJ2-5, reads DTGVSQNPRHKITKRGQNVTFRCDPISEHNRLYWYRQTLGQGPEFLTYFQNEAQLEKSRLLSDRFSAERPKGSFSTLEIQRTEQGDSAMYLCASSSGQGSETQYFGPGTRLLVL.

The chain uses TRBV5-1 and TRBJ2-3; tentatively, D is TRBD1 (6 bases). The CDR3 is made up of 15 amino acids. Germline CDR1 and CDR2: SGHRS and YFSETQ. Trimming left V 0 bases short and J 4 bases short, with 12 bases between. CDR3 nucleotides: TGCGCCAGCAGCTTGGTAGGACAGATGCCAGATACGCAGTATTTT. Its translation is CASSLVGQMPDTQYF.

For this clone: Other DNA sequences in this sample translate to the same CDR3. The chain uses TRBV5-1 and TRBJ1-5; D gene ambiguous. This CDR3 comprises 14 residues. Germline V lookup: CDR1 SGHRS, CDR2 YFSETQ. The ends were cut back, 4 bases at V and 0 bases at J, with 8 bases in the middle. For the CDR3, the DNA is TGCGCCAGCAGCCCGACGGGTAGCAATCAGCCCCAGCATTTT. Amino acids: CASSPTGSNQPQHF.

In the case of this clone: This CDR3 is also generated by other DNA sequences in the sample. The J gene is TRBJ1-3, the V gene TRBV5-1; D remains ambiguous. The V gene lost 0 bases and the J gene lost 0 bases, with 4 bases spanning the gap. The CDR3 length is 14 residues. Germline CDR1 reads SGHRS; CDR2 reads YFSETQ. The CDR3 is CASSLGGSGNTIYF. Written as DNA, the CDR3 is TGCGCCAGCAGCTTGGGGGGCTCTGGAAACACCATATATTTT. Using reference TRBV5-1 and TRBJ1-3 for the parts outside the CDR3, the full variable domain is KAGVTQTPRYLIKTRGQQVTLSCSPISGHRSVSWYQQTPGQGLQFLFEYFSETQRNKGNFPGRFSGRQFSNSRSEMNVSTLELGDSALYLCASSLGGSGNTIYFGEGSWLTVV.

This chain connects TRBV28 to TRBJ1-4, with a possible D match to TRBD1 (5 bases). Germline V gene sequence: CDR1 MDHEN, CDR2 SYDVKM. The V gene lost 3 bases and the J gene lost 4 bases, with 12 bases spanning the gap. The length of the CDR3 is 15 residues. The CDR3 spells CASSLGTASNEKLFF. The DNA for the CDR3 is TGTGCCAGCAGTTTGGGGACGGCGAGTAATGAAAAACTGTTTTTT.